Below are 30 T cell receptor beta chains sequenced from a single sample in a study of T-cell memory formation after mild COVID-19. Each CDR3 protein gets one entry after TCRdb re-called the 5' RACE reads with MiXCR. The table records 70,000 to 100,000 distinct CDR3 sequences, approximately 15% of them present only once. Sequencing was done on a sample of PBMCs or a T cell subset sorted from them (not recorded which). The receptor set was obtained from a man aged 18 to 30 who had mild COVID-19 (a few samples of this study predate the infection). Cell type and time point are not known.

The sample holds many counts of this clonotype. This chain connects TRBV6-4 to TRBJ2-3; 7 nucleotides line up with TRBD2. V was clipped by 2 bases and J by 2 bases; unmatched bases: 4. CDR3 size: 15 residues. The germline V gene has CDR1 MRHNA and CDR2 SNTAGT. Here the CDR3 DNA reads TGTGCCAGCAGTGACGGGGGGGGGACCACAGATACGCAGTATTTT. Its translation: CASSDGGGTTDTQYF.

V and J are TRBV20-1 and TRBJ2-1; TRBD2 is a possible D gene (5 bases). This CDR3 region has 14 residues. V lost 4 bases and J lost 8, with 18 bases in between. Germline-derived CDR1 and CDR2 are DFQATT and SNEGSKA (reference sequence). CDR3 protein: CSAMVVTGIDEQFF. DNA of the CDR3: TGCAGTGCTATGGTGGTTACGGGGATTGATGAGCAGTTCTTC.

V is TRBV20-1 and J is TRBJ2-5, with D perhaps TRBD1 or TRBD2 (6 bases each). Germline V lookup: CDR1 DFQATT, CDR2 SNEGSKA (reference sequence). This CDR3 has 15 amino acids. The germline V and J ends were trimmed by 2 bases and 6 bases, with 19 bases remaining between them. In DNA form, the CDR3 reads TGCAGTGCTAGACCACCTGGGGGGCGGGCGAAGACCCAGTACTTC. It yields the protein CSARPPGGRAKTQYF.

The V gene is TRBV7-8, the J gene TRBJ2-1; TRBD1 matches at 9 bases. Germline lookup yields CDR1 SGHVS and CDR2 FQNEAQ. The J segment lost 8 bases and the V segment lost 2 bases, leaving 4 bases of the junction unmatched. This CDR3 is 14 amino acids long. CDR3 in amino acids: CASSLPGQGHEQFF. In DNA form, the CDR3 reads TGTGCCAGCAGCTTACCGGGACAGGGTCATGAGCAGTTCTTC.

This clonotype has a handful of counts. The genes are TRBV4-2 and TRBJ1-1; D is unresolved. Between the trimmed V and J ends, which lost 0 bases and 8 bases, there was a span of 16 bases. The CDR3 is 15 residues long. Germline loops: CDR1 LGHNA, CDR2 YNFKEQ. CDR3 DNA: TGTGCCAGCAGCCAAGATGAGAGAGCTAGGCGGGAAGCTTTCTTT. Its protein is CASSQDERARREAFF.

The CDR3 reads CASSLGQGTVNEQFF. DNA for the CDR3: TGCGCCAGCAGCTTGGGACAGGGAACGGTGAATGAGCAGTTCTTC. This chain links TRBV5-1 with TRBJ2-1; 7 bases fit TRBD1. The CDR3 sequence is 15 residues long. Germline values: CDR1 SGHRS, CDR2 YFSETQ. The trim removed 0 bases at V and 7 bases at J, leaving 7 bases unmatched.

The CDR3 nucleotides read TGCGCCAGCAGCTTGGATGGTCTATGCTACGAGCAGTACTTC. It specifies CASSLDGLCYEQYF. The rearrangement joins TRBV5-1 to TRBJ2-7; no definite D call. V lost 0 bases and J lost 3, with 10 bases in between. This CDR3 contains 14 residues. The germline CDR1 and CDR2 sequences are SGHRS and YFSETQ.

This clonotype was observed a handful of times. J is TRBJ2-1 and V is TRBV3-1; maybe TRBD1 (5 bases). CDR3 length equals 15 residues. Trimming pared 0 bases from V and 7 bases from J, leaving 13 bases between. Germline V gene sequence: CDR1 LGHDT, CDR2 YNNKEL (reference sequence). The CDR3 region has the DNA TGTGCCAGCAGCCAAGATGTCCCAGGGTGGAATGAGCAGTTCTTC. The encoded protein is CASSQDVPGWNEQFF.

The table lists this clonotype with a few counts. The chain has TRBV7-6 and TRBJ1-6; 9 bases match TRBD1. The CDR3 spans 18 residues. Looked up from germline, CDR1 is SGHVS and CDR2 is FNYEAQ. V shed 5 bases, J shed 0 bases, and the junction held 8 bases outside the gene matches. The CDR3 spells CASSVGDRDASYNSPLHF. The CDR3 DNA reads TGTGCCAGCAGCGTTGGGGACAGGGACGCCTCCTATAATTCACCCCTCCACTTT.

The rearrangement links TRBV5-1 to TRBJ2-5; D is possibly TRBD1 (7 bases). Germline values: CDR1 SGHRS, CDR2 YFSETQ. V shed 0 bases and J shed 5 bases, with 14 bases lying between them. This CDR3 is 15 amino acids long. CDR3 coding DNA: TGCGCCAGCAGCTTGGAAGACAGGGAGGTGGAGACCCAGTACTTC. It codes for CASSLEDREVETQYF.

V is TRBV12-5 and J is TRBJ2-1; 8 bases agree with TRBD2. V shed 5 bases and J 7 bases; nucleotides not matched to a gene: 13. The CDR3 is 16 amino acids. Germline V gene sequence: CDR1 LGHNT, CDR2 FRNRAP. The CDR3 loop reads CASGPREGGGQNEQFF. The CDR3 DNA sequence: TGTGCTAGTGGTCCCCGCGAGGGCGGGGGGCAAAATGAGCAGTTCTTC.

This clonotype was counted once. The chain combines TRBV12-3 or TRBV12-4 with TRBJ1-5; no definite D call. V lost 3 bases and J 6 bases, leaving 12 bases between the germline ends. CDR3 length: 14 residues. CDR3 sequence: CASSFEWSGQPQHF. The DNA for the CDR3 is TGTGCCAGCAGTTTTGAATGGTCGGGTCAGCCCCAGCATTTT.

As regards this clonotype: Mismatch with germline at one junction end may stem from a read error. The V gene is TRBV7-7, the J gene TRBJ2-2; the match to TRBD2 covers 8 bases. Germline-derived CDR1 and CDR2 are SSHAT and FNYEAQ (reference sequence). The CDR3 loop spans 16 amino acids. CDR3: CASSLSDGGVTGELFF. The CDR3 DNA reads as TGTGCTAGCAGCTTATCCGACGGGGGGGTCACCGGGGAGCTGTTTTTT.

This rearrangement joins TRBV28 to TRBJ1-1; 9 positions match TRBD1. CDR1 and CDR2 (germline): MDHEN, SYDVKM. The CDR3 totals 14 residues. After removal of 5 bases from V and 6 bases from J, the junction contained 7 bases not matched to a gene. This CDR3 reads CASSRAQGAPEAFF. Here the CDR3 DNA reads TGTGCCAGCAGTAGGGCACAGGGGGCCCCTGAAGCTTTCTTT.

The gene calls are TRBV7-8 and TRBJ1-2; D possibly corresponds to TRBD1 (5 bases). The CDR3 is 14 residues long. Germline CDR1 is SGHVS and CDR2 is FQNEAQ. Trimming shortened V by 1 base and J by 4 bases, and 10 bases separated the two germline ends. The CDR3, as DNA: TGTGCCAGCAGCTTAGAGGTGGGGGGCTATGGCTACACCTTC. This codes for CASSLEVGGYGYTF.

V is TRBV6-2 or TRBV6-3 and J is TRBJ2-7, with TRBD2 as a possible D gene (6 bases). The CDR3 sequence is 17 residues long. Germline CDR1 MNHEY, CDR2 SVGEGT. The V gene lost 0 bases and the J gene lost 5 bases, with 20 bases spanning the gap. CDR3 bases: TGTGCCAGCAGTTACTCCCCTCAGGTAGGAGGGTACCACGAGCAGTACTTC. The encoded protein is CASSYSPQVGGYHEQYF.

The chain is built from TRBV2 and TRBJ2-3, with 8 bases identical to TRBD2. Trimming removed 7 bases from V and 6 bases from J; junction bases left unmatched: 9. Germline loops: CDR1 SNHLY, CDR2 FYNNEI. The CDR3 has 14 amino acids. CDR3 nucleotide sequence: TGTGCCAGCACCGGGGCCGGGACTAGTGATACGCAGTATTTT. This gives the protein CASTGAGTSDTQYF.

This rearrangement joins TRBV4-1 to TRBJ2-3; D perhaps matches TRBD2 (5 bases). In germline, CDR1 is MGHRA, CDR2 YSYEKL. The CDR3 is 17 residues long. The V gene lost 0 bases and the J gene lost 6 bases, with 19 bases spanning the gap. The CDR3 sequence is CASSQEQYSARTDTQYF. The CDR3 coding sequence is TGCGCCAGCAGCCAAGAGCAGTACAGCGCCCGGACTGATACGCAGTATTTT.

The V and J genes are TRBV4-1 and TRBJ2-3; TRBD2 aligns across 9 bases. The CDR3 has 15 amino acids. Looked up from germline, CDR1 is MGHRA and CDR2 is YSYEKL. The V gene end was trimmed by 8 bases and the J gene end by 8 bases; junction bases not matched to a gene: 14. CDR3: CASQRGAREKSTQYF. CDR3 DNA: TGCGCCAGCCAGCGGGGGGCGAGGGAGAAGAGTACGCAGTATTTT.

This clonotype appeared a few times. The chain carries TRBV20-1 and TRBJ2-5, with a possible D match to TRBD2 (5 bases). The germline gives CDR1 DFQATT, CDR2 SNEGSKA (reference sequence). Trimming removed 6 bases at V and 2 bases at J, with 13 bases between. The length of the CDR3 is 13 residues. CDR3 DNA sequence: TGCAGTGCCGACGGGGTGGGGCAAGAGACCCAGTACTTC. Amino acids: CSADGVGQETQYF.

In its sample, this clonotype was seen a few times. The chain links TRBV12-3 or TRBV12-4 to TRBJ2-5; D call uncertain. V lost 1 base to trimming and J lost 8 bases, with 11 bases between them. The length of the CDR3 is 13 residues. CDR3 sequence (DNA): TGTGCCAGCAGTTTAGAGAGCCAAGGTACCCAGTACTTC. Amino acids: CASSLESQGTQYF.

The CDR3: CASSLGVAKNIQYF. CDR3 bases: TGTGCCAGCAGTTTAGGGGTTGCCAAAAACATTCAGTACTTC. The V call is TRBV6-5, the J call TRBJ2-4, with a weak D call TRBD1 (5 bases). Germline CDR1 and CDR2: MNHEY and SVGAGI. This CDR3 contains 14 residues. Between the trimmed V and J ends, which lost 4 bases and 1 base, there was a span of 8 bases.

J is TRBJ2-3 and V is TRBV12-3 or TRBV12-4; TRBD1 might be the D (6 bases). Deletions cut 4 bases from V and 0 bases from J, with 14 bases between. The CDR3 is made up of 16 amino acids. The CDR3 nucleotides are TGTGCCAGCAGTTCCGGAACGACAGGTAGCACAGATACGCAGTATTTT. This sequence encodes CASSSGTTGSTDTQYF.

V and J are TRBV4-3 and TRBJ2-7; D remains unclear. CDR1 is LGHNA and CDR2 is YSLEER in the germline V gene. The germline V and J ends were trimmed by 0 bases and 5 bases, with 5 bases remaining between them. The CDR3 totals 12 residues. In DNA, the CDR3 is TGCGCCAGCAGCCAAGATTCGGACGAGCAGTACGTC. As protein: CASSQDSDEQYV.

In this sample, this clonotype turned up a few times. V gene TRBV4-1 combines with J gene TRBJ1-1, with D unresolved. This CDR3 contains 12 residues. V lost 1 base, J lost 6 bases, and 6 bases lay in between. Germline loops: CDR1 MGHRA, CDR2 YSYEKL. The CDR3 DNA reads TGCGCCAGCAGCCAAGCCCCATCTGAAGCTTTCTTT. It specifies CASSQAPSEAFF.

The J gene is TRBJ2-2, the V gene TRBV19; 7 nucleotides line up with TRBD1. CDR3 size: 15 residues. Unmatched junction bases numbered 6, after V lost 6 bases and J lost 2 bases. Germline CDR1 and CDR2: LNHDA and SQIVND (reference sequence). CDR3 sequence: CASRAWDRNTGELFF. CDR3 bases: TGTGCCAGTAGAGCCTGGGACAGAAACACCGGGGAGCTGTTTTTT.

This clonotype was detected a few times. This rearrangement joins TRBV4-1 to TRBJ2-3; either TRBD1 or TRBD2 may fit D (5 bases each). CDR1 and CDR2 (germline): MGHRA, YSYEKL. Trimming pared 2 bases from V and 2 bases from J, leaving 8 bases between. The CDR3 loop spans 14 amino acids. This chain's CDR3 is CASSQMGDTDTQYF. The CDR3 bases are TGCGCCAGCAGCCAAATGGGGGACACAGATACGCAGTATTTT.

J is TRBJ2-3 and V is TRBV6-2 or TRBV6-3; possibly TRBD2 for D (5 bases). Trimming took 6 bases from V and 1 from J, leaving 11 bases between them. The CDR3 extends over 14 amino acids. The V gene's germline CDR1 is MNHEY and CDR2 SVGEGT. DNA for the CDR3: TGTGCCAGCAGGGGAGTATTAGGCACAGATACGCAGTATTTT. It specifies CASRGVLGTDTQYF.

This chain connects TRBV5-1 to TRBJ2-2, with 9 bases aligning to TRBD1. V was clipped by 5 bases and J by 6 bases; unmatched bases: 5. This CDR3 region has 14 residues. From germline, CDR1 is SGHRS and CDR2 YFSETQ. The CDR3 DNA sequence: TGCGCCAGCAGGACAGGGGGAGGTTCCGGGGAGCTGTTTTTT. Its protein product is CASRTGGGSGELFF. The full variable domain, in which reference TRBV5-1 and TRBJ2-2 provide the parts outside the CDR3, is KAGVTQTPRYLIKTRGQQVTLSCSPISGHRSVSWYQQTPGQGLQFLFEYFSETQRNKGNFPGRFSGRQFSNSRSEMNVSTLELGDSALYLCASRTGGGSGELFFGEGSRLTVL.

The chain combines TRBV29-1 with TRBJ1-1, with unresolved D. Germline V lookup: CDR1 SQVTM, CDR2 ANQGSEA. The CDR3 covers 12 residues. CDR3 protein: CHTQRMNTEAFF. CDR3 nucleotides: TGCCACACACAGCGAATGAACACTGAAGCTTTCTTT.